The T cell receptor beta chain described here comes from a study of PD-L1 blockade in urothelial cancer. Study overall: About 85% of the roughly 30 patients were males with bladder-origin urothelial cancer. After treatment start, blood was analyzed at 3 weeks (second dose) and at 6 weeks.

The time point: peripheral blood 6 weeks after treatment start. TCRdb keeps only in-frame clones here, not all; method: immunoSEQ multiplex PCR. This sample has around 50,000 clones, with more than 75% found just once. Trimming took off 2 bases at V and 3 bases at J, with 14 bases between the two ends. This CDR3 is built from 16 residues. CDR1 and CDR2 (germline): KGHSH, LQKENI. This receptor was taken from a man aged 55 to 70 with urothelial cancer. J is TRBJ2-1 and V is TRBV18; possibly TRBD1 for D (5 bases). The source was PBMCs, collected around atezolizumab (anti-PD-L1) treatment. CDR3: CASSPATGVDYNEQFF. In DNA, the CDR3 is TGTGCCAGCTCACCAGCAACAGGAGTGGACTACAATGAGCAGTTCTTC.